Listed below are T cell receptor beta chains from one sample, sequenced in a study of blood T cell repertoires in COVID-19. Only in-frame clones appear in the TCRdb table, and some are missing; sequencing was by immunoSEQ multiplex PCR. Of over 85,000 clones listed, 75% to 95% are singletons. The sequencing sample was made of peripheral blood. The receptors here all came from a human donor with active COVID-19. The donor label of this sample is uncertain. The CDR3 runs from the conserved cysteine through the conserved F or W. The D gene is left open where the match is weak. The size field is filled for only some rows; it gives once, few, many or a size class.

D gene | J gene | V gene | clone size | CDR3 DNA | CDR3 protein
TRBD1 | TRBJ1-6 | TRBV7-3 | once | TGTGCCAGCAGCTCGGGACAGGGTCCCTCACCCCTCCACTTT | CASSSGQGPSPLHF
- | TRBJ1-2 | TRBV10-3 | few | TGTGCCATCAGTTCGGGAGGGCCTGGCTACACCTTC | CAISSGGPGYTF
TRBD1 | TRBJ1-1 | TRBV14 | - | TGTGCCAGCAGCCCGTGGACAGGGCCTGAAGCTTTCTTT | CASSPWTGPEAFF
- | TRBJ1-2 | TRBV2 | few | TGTGCCAGCAGTGGAACGACTGGGAGTTATGGCTACACCTTC | CASSGTTGSYGYTF
TRBD1 | TRBJ2-7 | TRBV9 | once | TGTGCCAGCAGCAATACTCCGGGACAGGTCCCCTACGAGCAGTACTTC | CASSNTPGQVPYEQYF
- | TRBJ2-5 | TRBV7-9 | - | TGTGCCAGCAGGGCCGAAGAGACCCAGTACTTC | CASRAEETQYF
- | TRBJ1-5 | TRBV28 | - | TGTGCCAGCAGTTTAAGGGGTCGGAAAGAACAGCCCCAGCATTTT | CASSLRGRKEQPQHF
TRBD2 | TRBJ2-7 | TRBV5-1 | - | TGCGCCAGCAGTTTCTGGATAGCGGGGGGTACCTACGAGCAGTACTTC | CASSFWIAGGTYEQYF
TRBD1 | TRBJ1-2 | TRBV9 | - | TGTGCCAGCAGCGAGGACAGGGGATTGGGCTACACCTTC | CASSEDRGLGYTF
TRBD2 | TRBJ2-3 | TRBV5-1 | - | TGCGCCAGCAGCGCGCTAGCGGTCACAGATACGCAGTATTTT | CASSALAVTDTQYF
- | TRBJ1-3 | TRBV11-2 | once | TGTGCCAGCAGCTCGGGGGTTGGAAACACCATATATTTT | CASSSGVGNTIYF
- | TRBJ1-2 | TRBV27 | - | TGTGCCAGCAGTACCCAGGGATTAGTTAACTATGGCTACACCTTC | CASSTQGLVNYGYTF
TRBD1 | TRBJ2-7 | TRBV25-1 | - | TGTGCCAGCAGTGAATATGGGGCAGGGGGCTTAGGCGAGCAGTACTTC | CASSEYGAGGLGEQYF
TRBD2 | TRBJ2-7 | TRBV11-2 | - | TGTGCCAGCAGCCTACGGGGCGCGGGGGATTCCTACGAGCAGTACTTC | CASSLRGAGDSYEQYF
TRBD2 | TRBJ2-3 | TRBV5-1 | - | TGCGCCAGCAGCCCCCCGGGACTAGCGGGGTTCGGGCGGGATACGCAGTATTTT | CASSPPGLAGFGRDTQYF
TRBD2 | TRBJ2-7 | TRBV4-2 | - | TGTGCCAGCAGCCAAGAATCACTAGCGGGGTACGAGCAGTACTTC | CASSQESLAGYEQYF
- | TRBJ2-3 | TRBV24-1 | few | TGTGCCACCAGTGATTTGCTCTCCTCGGGGGATACGCAGTATTTT | CATSDLLSSGDTQYF
TRBD1 | TRBJ1-3 | TRBV29-1 | - | TGCAGCGATACAGGGGCAGAAACTGGAAACACCATATATTTT | CSDTGAETGNTIYF
TRBD2 | TRBJ2-7 | TRBV7-9 | - | TGTGCCAGCAGCTTAACTAGCGGGCCCACCTACGAGCAGTACTTC | CASSLTSGPTYEQYF
TRBD1 | TRBJ2-2 | TRBV7-3 | - | TGTGCCAGCAGCCGGAACGCAGGGGGCCCGAACACCGGGGAGCTGTTTTTT | CASSRNAGGPNTGELFF
TRBD2 | TRBJ2-1 | TRBV4-2 | - | TGTGCCAGCAGCCGAACCGCCGGGACTAGCGGGGGGCGGTCCTACAATGAGCAGTTCTTC | CASSRTAGTSGGRSYNEQFF
TRBD1 | TRBJ1-1 | TRBV6-6 | once | TGTGCCAGCAGTCACTTAGGACAGGGAGCATGGGGGGCTTTCTTT | CASSHLGQGAWGAFF
- | TRBJ1-2 | TRBV2 | - | TGTGCCAGCAGTGAAGCATCAGGGGTGGGCTATGGCTACACCTTC | CASSEASGVGYGYTF
TRBD1 | TRBJ1-6 | TRBV7-6 | - | TGTGCCAGCAGCTTGGACAGGGCCAGTAATTCACCCCTCCACTTT | CASSLDRASNSPLHF
TRBD2 | TRBJ2-1 | TRBV3-1/TRBV3-2 | - | TGTGCCAGCAGGTATGGGACTAGCGGGGACAATGAGCAGTTCTTC | CASRYGTSGDNEQFF
TRBD1 | TRBJ2-1 | TRBV29-1 | - | TGCAGCGTAAGGACAGGGGAAACCTACAATGAGCAGTTCTTC | CSVRTGETYNEQFF
TRBD1 | TRBJ2-2 | TRBV9 | - | TGTGCCAGCAGTGACCCGACAGGGGGGAACACCGGGGAGCTGTTTTTT | CASSDPTGGNTGELFF
- | TRBJ2-5 | TRBV6-5 | - | TGTGCCAGCAGTTACTCGGGAGGACTAGGGGGGGAGACCCAGTACTTC | CASSYSGGLGGETQYF
TRBD1 | TRBJ1-3 | TRBV7-2 | - | TGTGCCAGCAGACCCCGACAGGGGGAAAGCTCTGGAAACACCATATATTTT | CASRPRQGESSGNTIYF
TRBD1 | TRBJ2-7 | TRBV19 | - | TGTGCCAGTAGTAAGCAACAGGGGTTGCCCTACGAGCAGTACTTC | CASSKQQGLPYEQYF
- | TRBJ2-5 | TRBV7-3 | once | TGTGCCAGCAGCCCCCTTGTGGGGGGGCTGGGGACCCAGTACTTC | CASSPLVGGLGTQYF
- | TRBJ1-6 | TRBV3-1/TRBV3-2 | - | TGTGCCAGCAGCCAAGGAGGGGGTATGTTTCCCAGCTCCTATAATTCACCCCTCCACTTT | CASSQGGGMFPSSYNSPLHF
TRBD1 | TRBJ1-2 | TRBV6-5 | - | TGTGCCAGCAGTAGACAGGGGGCGGGCTATGGCTACACCTTC | CASSRQGAGYGYTF
TRBD1 | TRBJ1-1 | TRBV4-2 | - | TGTGCCAGCAGCCAAAAGGGGACAGGGATCACTGAAGCTTTCTTT | CASSQKGTGITEAFF
- | TRBJ2-7 | TRBV5-1 | - | TGCGCCAGCAGCGCCATTCGAGGGCCCCACGAGCAGTACTTC | CASSAIRGPHEQYF
- | TRBJ2-2 | TRBV11-3 | - | TGTGCCAGCAGCTTAGATGCAGGGAACACCGGGGAGCTGTTTTTT | CASSLDAGNTGELFF
TRBD1 | TRBJ2-3 | TRBV6-1 | - | TGTGCCAGCAGTGCTACAGGGGCCGTGAGCACAGATACGCAGTATTTT | CASSATGAVSTDTQYF
- | TRBJ2-2 | TRBV5-8 | - | TGTGCCAGCAGCCGCGGAGGGGGCGCGAACACCGGGGAGCTGTTTTTT | CASSRGGGANTGELFF
- | TRBJ1-2 | TRBV7-2 | - | TGTGCCAGCAGCTTAGCCCAACTAATTGGCTACACCTTC | CASSLAQLIGYTF
TRBD1 | TRBJ1-6 | TRBV6-4 | - | TGTGCCAGCAGTCAAGGGACAGGACTTAATTCACCCCTCCACTTT | CASSQGTGLNSPLHF
- | TRBJ1-1 | TRBV14 | - | TGTGCCAGCAGCCCCCGCCTCAGGGTGGACACTGAAGCTTTCTTT | CASSPRLRVDTEAFF
- | TRBJ2-7 | TRBV11-2 | once | TGTGCCAGCAGCTTACAGGGGGGACCCTACGAGCAGTACTTC | CASSLQGGPYEQYF
TRBD2 | TRBJ2-3 | TRBV19 | - | TGTGCCAGTAGTATAGACAGCGGGGAGAGCACAGATACGCAGTATTTT | CASSIDSGESTDTQYF
- | TRBJ2-1 | TRBV11-3 | - | TGTGCCAGCAGCCCCGACAGCTCCTACAATGAGCAGTTCTTC | CASSPDSSYNEQFF
TRBD1 | TRBJ2-5 | TRBV29-1 | once | TGCAGCGTTCGGGACAGGGGGCTGGAAGAGACCCAGTACTTC | CSVRDRGLEETQYF
TRBD2 | TRBJ2-1 | TRBV19 | - | TGTGCCAGTAGTATTGCCAGCGGGGGGGCCGATGAGCAGTTCTTC | CASSIASGGADEQFF
- | TRBJ2-3 | TRBV9 | - | TGTGCCAGCAGCGTAGCGGGGGGCGATGGGACAGATACGCAGTATTTT | CASSVAGGDGTDTQYF
- | TRBJ2-3 | TRBV27 | - | TGTGCCAGCAAAGTCGAGCAGGGGACAGATACGCAGTATTTT | CASKVEQGTDTQYF
- | TRBJ2-3 | TRBV12-3/TRBV12-4 | - | TGTGCCAGCAGTTTACTCTCAGATACGCAGTATTTT | CASSLLSDTQYF
TRBD2 | TRBJ2-3 | TRBV27 | - | TGTGCCAGCAGTTTGCGGGGGGCAGATACGCAGTATTTT | CASSLRGADTQYF